The 8 T cell receptor beta chains below come from one sample, sequenced in a study of graft-versus-host responses after intestinal transplantation. These TCRs' antigens remain unknown. Using immunoSEQ multiplex PCR, the repertoire was profiled, and TCRdb retains in-frame clones only, with some absent. Of about 90,000 clones listed, over 80% are singletons. This material consisted of unstimulated CD8+ T cells sorted from spleen or lymph node cells, taken before intestinal transplant. Source of these receptors: a human donor who received an intestinal transplant.

The genes are TRBV11-3 and TRBJ2-5; the match to TRBD2 covers 8 bases. V lost 4 bases and J lost 3; bases outside the gene matches: 1. The CDR3 contains 13 residues. Per the germline V gene, CDR1 is SGHNT and CDR2 is YENEEA. The DNA of the CDR3 is TGTGCCAGCAGCTCGGGACTAGAAGAGACCCAGTACTTC. Translated: CASSSGLEETQYF.

The chain employs TRBV6-5 and TRBJ1-1, with D maybe TRBD1 (5 bases). Trimming removed 5 bases from V and 2 bases from J, with 9 bases in between. CDR3 length equals 13 residues. Germline CDR1 reads MNHEY; CDR2 reads SVGAGI. The chain's CDR3 is CASSEGANTEAFF. In DNA, the CDR3 is TGTGCCAGCAGTGAAGGGGCCAACACTGAAGCTTTCTTT.

The gene calls are TRBV19 and TRBJ2-2, with TRBD1 identical over 12 bases. V was pared by 4 bases and J by 6 bases, with 6 bases of the junction left unmatched. The germline gives CDR1 LNHDA, CDR2 SQIVND (reference sequence). The CDR3 is 16 residues long. In DNA, the CDR3 is TGTGCCAGTAGTACCCGGGACAGGGGGCTTGCCGGGGAGCTGTTTTTT. It specifies CASSTRDRGLAGELFF.

V and J are TRBV5-1 and TRBJ2-1, with TRBD2 matching 11 bases. J was trimmed by 4 bases and V by 2 bases; bases with no gene match: 8. This CDR3 has 17 residues. Germline values: CDR1 SGHRS, CDR2 YFSETQ. Written as DNA, the CDR3 is TGCGCCAGCAGCTTTTACTCGGGACTAGCGGCATACAATGAGCAGTTCTTC. Its translation is CASSFYSGLAAYNEQFF.

This sequence joins TRBV4-1 and TRBJ2-1, with TRBD2 matching over 8 bases. Germline V gene sequence: CDR1 MGHRA, CDR2 YSYEKL. V shed 2 bases, J shed 8 bases, and the junction held 20 bases outside the gene matches. CDR3 length: 19 residues. CDR3 in amino acids: CASSQLGLGEVGPRYEQFF. CDR3 bases: TGCGCCAGCAGCCAATTGGGACTAGGTGAGGTAGGTCCCCGGTATGAGCAGTTCTTC.

The chain recombines TRBV5-1 with TRBJ2-3, with 9 bases matching TRBD2. The ends lost 1 base at V and 5 bases at J; junction bases unmatched: 8. This CDR3 has 16 residues. Germline assignment: CDR1 SGHRS and CDR2 YFSETQ. CDR3 residues: CASSLRAGGSLDTQYF. In nucleotides, the CDR3 is TGCGCCAGCAGCTTGAGAGCGGGAGGTTCCCTAGATACGCAGTATTTT.

This chain joins TRBV5-4 and TRBJ1-2; TRBD1 aligns across 7 bases. This CDR3 comprises 16 residues. Germline CDR1 SGHNT, CDR2 YYREEE (reference sequence). J lost 2 bases, V lost 0 bases, and 7 bases had no gene match. DNA for the CDR3: TGTGCCAGCAGCTTGGAAAGGACAGGCCTAAACTATGGCTACACCTTC. It encodes CASSLERTGLNYGYTF.

The gene calls are TRBV29-1 and TRBJ1-2; D gene ambiguous. The length of the CDR3 is 14 residues. V lost 2 bases and J lost 3, with 13 bases in between. Germline assignment: CDR1 SQVTM and CDR2 ANQGSEA. Here the CDR3 reads CSVEKNGHYYGYTF. CDR3 sequence (DNA): TGCAGCGTTGAAAAGAACGGCCACTACTATGGCTACACCTTC.